Included here is one TCR beta chain sequence, with context. Its antigen is unknown. This specimen belongs to a study of T cell repertoires in cytomegalovirus infection. Study as a whole: CMV epitopes used comprised recently identified HLA-C-restricted ones and well-studied HLA-B-restricted ones. The study's findings and limits: Adding up the frequency of public TCR beta families identified people who carried CMV plus the relevant HLA. Dominating the ex vivo response were TCR beta clonotypes that were CMV-specific and HLA-C-restricted.

TCRdb independently ran MiXCR on the reads; one entry per CDR3 protein. Of about 830,000 distinct CDR3 sequences in the sample, 32% were seen once. Germline CDR1 reads DFQATT; CDR2 reads SNEGSKA (reference sequence). This CDR3 has 13 amino acids. V shed 3 bases and J shed 5 bases, with 13 bases lying between them. The J gene is TRBJ1-2, the V gene TRBV20-1, with D maybe TRBD1 (5 bases). This TCR derives from a human donor in good health (CMV status not recorded). Some clones in this sample may be carry-over from other donors' samples. This specimen was cultured CD8+ T cells from PBMCs, taken from culture after CMV antigen stimulation. The CDR3 DNA sequence: TGCAGTGCTAGTAGTATGGGGGATTATGGCTACACCTTC. It translates to CSASSMGDYGYTF.